The T cell receptor (beta chain) described here comes from a study of T cell responses to AZD1222 COVID-19 vaccine. Overall study findings and caveats: Close to half of spike-specific TCRs reportedly recognize unmutated variant regions.

A remark on this clone: The antigen is unknown.

Profiled with immunoSEQ multiplex PCR; TCRdb holds only in-frame clones, not every one. The sample lists just under 80,000 clones, 92% occurring once. Germline V lookup: CDR1 MNHEY, CDR2 SVGEGT. The germline V and J ends were trimmed by 4 bases and 0 bases, with 10 bases remaining between them. This CDR3 contains 15 residues. This clonotype was sampled from an adult who received the AZD1222 COVID-19 vaccine. The sample here was peripheral blood, taken 28 days after the second AZD1222 dose. This sequence joins TRBV6-2 or TRBV6-3 and TRBJ2-4, with D unclear. The CDR3 DNA reads as TGTGCCAGCAGTTCCCGCTCTTTAGCCAAAAACATTCAGTACTTC. This translates into CASSSRSLAKNIQYF.